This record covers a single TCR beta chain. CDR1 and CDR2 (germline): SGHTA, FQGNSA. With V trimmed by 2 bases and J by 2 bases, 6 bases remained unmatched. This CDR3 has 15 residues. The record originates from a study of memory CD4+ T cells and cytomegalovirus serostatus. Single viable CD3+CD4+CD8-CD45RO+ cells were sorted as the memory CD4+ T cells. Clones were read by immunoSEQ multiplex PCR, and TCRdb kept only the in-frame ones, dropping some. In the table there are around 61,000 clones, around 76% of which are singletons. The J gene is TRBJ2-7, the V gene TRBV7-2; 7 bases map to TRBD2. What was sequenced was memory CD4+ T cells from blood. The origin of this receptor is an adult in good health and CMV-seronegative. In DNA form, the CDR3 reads TGTGCCAGCAGCTTATGGGGGGAGGGACCCTACGAGCAGTACTTC. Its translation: CASSLWGEGPYEQYF.